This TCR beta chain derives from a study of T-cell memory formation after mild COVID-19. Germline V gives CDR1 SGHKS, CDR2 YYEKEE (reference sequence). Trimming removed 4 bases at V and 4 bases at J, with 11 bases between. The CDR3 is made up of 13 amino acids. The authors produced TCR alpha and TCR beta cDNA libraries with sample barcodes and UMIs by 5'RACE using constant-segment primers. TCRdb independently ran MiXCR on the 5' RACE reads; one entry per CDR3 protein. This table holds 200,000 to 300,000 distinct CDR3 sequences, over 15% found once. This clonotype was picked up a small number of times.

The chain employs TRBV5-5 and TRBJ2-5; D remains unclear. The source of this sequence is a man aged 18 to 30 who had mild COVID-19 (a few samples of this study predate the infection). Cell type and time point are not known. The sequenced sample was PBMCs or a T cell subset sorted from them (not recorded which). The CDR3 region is CASSNLLSETQYF. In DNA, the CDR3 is TGTGCCAGCAGCAATCTACTCTCAGAGACCCAGTACTTC.